This T cell receptor (beta chain) derives from a study of shared clonotypes between healthy human individuals. Terminally differentiated effector memory CD45RA+ cells were excluded by CCR7 positive selection of CD45RO-negative cells. General observations from the study: Naive subsets typically showed greater estimated richness than memory subsets.

Profiling relied on immunoSEQ multiplex PCR, and the TCRdb table lists in-frame clones only, not all of them. There are some 630,000 clones in the sample; approximately 96% occur only once, and approximately 0.1% lies in the top ten. With respect to this clone: Its specificity is not known.

The CDR3 runs 16 residues. The ends lost 0 bases at V and 0 bases at J; junction bases unmatched: 3. The germline V gene has CDR1 MNHEY and CDR2 SVGAGI. The sequencing input was naive CD8+ T cells sorted from blood. This receptor was taken from a woman in her twenties or thirties in good health. The rearrangement uses TRBV6-5 and TRBJ2-3; 7 positions agree with TRBD2. The DNA of the CDR3 is TGTGCCAGCAGTTACTCGGCTAGCGGTAGCACAGATACGCAGTATTTT. It encodes CASSYSASGSTDTQYF.